This TCR beta chain stems from a study of blood T cell repertoires in COVID-19. About the study: The study drew acute and convalescent COVID-19 samples from the United States, Italy and Spain.

Some clones are missing from TCRdb's copy, which holds only in-frame ones; the method was immunoSEQ multiplex PCR. The sample has around 100,000 clones, 82% seen once. The V gene end was trimmed by 9 bases and the J gene end by 4 bases; junction bases not matched to a gene: 14. The CDR3 is made up of 16 amino acids. Looked up from germline, CDR1 is WNHNN and CDR2 is SYGVQD (reference sequence). The sample consisted of peripheral blood. The TCR originated in a man aged 65 to 79 with acute or convalescent COVID-19. The rearrangement joins TRBV10-1 to TRBJ2-2, with 7 bases aligning to TRBD2. The CDR3: CASSPPSGAITGELFF. CDR3 DNA sequence: TGCGCCAGTTCCCCCCCGAGCGGGGCAATCACCGGGGAGCTGTTTTTT.